This T cell receptor (beta chain) was captured in a study of T cells after yellow fever vaccination. The CDR3 extends over 14 amino acids. Trimming pared 5 bases from V and 2 bases from J, leaving 9 bases between. MiXCR was run by TCRdb on the 5' RACE reads, yielding one entry per CDR3 protein. The sample has some 600,000 distinct CDR3 sequences; roughly a sixth are singletons. Material: PBMCs, obtained about 5 days after the first yellow fever vaccination. The clonotype comes from a man aged 18 to 29 who received the YFV17D yellow fever vaccine. The chain employs TRBV12-3 or TRBV12-4 and TRBJ1-4; TRBD1 is a possible D gene (6 bases). The CDR3: CASSNRATNEKLFF. The CDR3, as DNA: TGTGCCAGCAGTAACAGGGCCACTAATGAAAAACTGTTTTTT.